The entry below describes one T cell receptor beta chain. Its specificity is unknown. Unique molecular identifiers were used in preparing the TCRbeta library. TCRdb itself ran the PCR reads through MiXCR, one entry per CDR3 protein. The sample has hundreds of thousands of distinct CDR3 sequences, roughly 13% seen once; the top ten hold about 2.2%. Germline V gives CDR1 ENHRY, CDR2 SYGVKD. This CDR3 contains 16 residues. V shed 4 bases and J shed 0 bases, with 14 bases lying between them. The data originate from a study of T-cell reconstitution after alpha-beta-depleted transplantation in children. Notes on the study in general: Reportedly, only several hundred clones from non-depleted graft cells drove alpha-beta T-cell counts at about two months. TCRbeta diversity was high at day 60 in some patients (a result of surviving recipient T cells and thymic progenitors). Newly made T cells mostly supplied T-cell counts and diversity one year after transplant.

This TCR was recovered from a male patient between 10 and 17 years old who had a stem cell transplant for acute myeloid leukemia, so the T cells may come from the graft donor. Sequencing was performed on PBMCs, mostly from graft donor cells, taken 360 days after TCRalphabeta/CD19-depleted stem cell transplant. This chain uses TRBV10-3 with TRBJ2-3, with TRBD2 as a possible D gene (7 bases). The CDR3 protein is CAISAGGRGSTDTQYF. CDR3 coding DNA: TGTGCCATCAGTGCCGGGGGGCGGGGAAGCACAGATACGCAGTATTTT.